This record covers a single T cell receptor beta chain. What it recognizes is unknown. TCRdb's copy holds only in-frame clones and misses some; the assay was immunoSEQ multiplex PCR. The data contain about 140,000 clones, around 90% of them seen just once; the ten biggest clones take up around 3.2%. CDR3 length: 15 amino acids. Germline CDR1 and CDR2: MNHEY and SVGAGI. Trimming took 5 bases from V and 2 from J, leaving 15 bases between them. The data derive from a study of T cell responses to AZD1222 COVID-19 vaccine. Overall study results and limits: The donor cohort was predominantly white British with a female majority, and clonal diversity may have been underestimated. Along spike, vaccine-associated CD4 TCRs were found throughout, with dominance at 160-218 and 743-854. Scientists sampled the repertoires only once the peak T cell response had passed.

The chain links TRBV6-5 to TRBJ2-5; D remains unclear. This clonotype was sampled from an adult in good health. The material sequenced was peripheral blood, taken on day 0 of AZD1222 vaccination. The CDR3, as DNA: TGTGCCAGCAGTCTAACAAATGGCCTACAAGAGACCCAGTACTTC. It is translated as CASSLTNGLQETQYF.